The next 19 T cell receptor beta chains were all read from a single sample in a study of tumor-infiltrating lymphocytes in oesophageal squamous cell carcinoma. One entry per CDR3 protein results from TCRdb running MiXCR on the PCR reads. Counted here are some 15,000 distinct CDR3 sequences, roughly 54% occurring once; the ten biggest clones make up around 40%. Sequenced sample: esophageal tumor tissue. Every receptor here comes from a female donor with esophageal squamous cell carcinoma.

The chain combines TRBV27 with TRBJ2-7; 7 bases map to TRBD2. The J call may be faulty, since TRBJ2-1 better matches the DNA end. Germline V gene data show CDR1 as MNHEY and CDR2 as SMNVEV (reference sequence). The CDR3 is 14 residues long. CDR3 bases: TGTGCCAGCAGCAGGGCGGGAGACTACAATGAGCAGTTCTTC. Its translation is CASSRAGDYNEQFF.

The V gene is TRBV7-3, the J gene TRBJ2-5; 16 positions agree with TRBD2. Near its end, the DNA agrees better with TRBJ2-1, so the J call may be wrong. The CDR3 spans 15 residues. Germline CDR1 is SGHTA and CDR2 is FQGTGA. CDR3 sequence: CASSPGTSGRDEQFF. The CDR3 nucleotides are TGTGCCAGCAGCCCGGGGACTAGCGGGAGGGATGAGCAGTTCTTC.

The CDR3 region has the DNA TGCGCCAGCAGCCTTACCGGGACAAACTACAATGAGCAGTTCTTC. Translated: CASSLTGTNYNEQFF. J is TRBJ2-3 and V is TRBV5-1, with D maybe TRBD1 (6 bases). The end of the DNA aligns better with TRBJ2-1, so the J call may be wrong. CDR1 and CDR2 (germline): SGHRS, YFSETQ. The CDR3 runs 15 residues.

As to this clonotype: Given the absence of the conserved phenylalanine or tryptophan at the CDR3 end, a read error is likely. Because the CDR3's place on the DNA is in doubt, the DNA is left out and the CDR3 is given as listed by TCRdb. The rearrangement joins TRBV12-5 to TRBJ2-5; the table's D call of TRBD2 was not tested on the DNA. The CDR3 spans 16 residues, counting both ends. The germline gives CDR1 LGHNT, CDR2 FRNRAP. The CDR3 sequence: CASGLVQENSPLHFGN.

V and J are TRBV6-8 and TRBJ2-7; 14 bases align to TRBD2. The DNA end is a closer match to TRBJ2-5, so the J assignment may be wrong. The germline V gene encodes CDR1 MNHGY and CDR2 SAAAGT. The CDR3 covers 15 residues. DNA for the CDR3: TGTGCCAGCATTCCCGGGACTAGCGGGAGAGAGACCCAGTACTTC. It specifies CASIPGTSGRETQYF.

V and J are TRBV6-1 and TRBJ1-2, with 8 positions matching TRBD1. Judging by the DNA end, TRBJ2-7 fits better; the J call may be wrong. Per germline, CDR1 MNHNS and CDR2 SASEGT. The CDR3 sequence is 15 residues long. CDR3 sequence: CASSYEDRDLTQQYF. The CDR3 DNA reads as TGTGCCAGCAGTTACGAGGACAGGGACCTTACGCAGCAGTACTTC.

This clonotype was counted only a few times. The chain couples TRBV7-6 to TRBJ2-1; D is unresolved. There are 13 residues in the CDR3. The V gene's germline CDR1 is SGHVS and CDR2 FNYEAQ. V lost 2 bases and J lost 6, with 8 bases in between. CDR3 in amino acids: CASSLRYLNEQFF. The CDR3 DNA is TGTGCCAGCAGCTTACGTTACCTCAATGAGCAGTTCTTC.

The J gene is TRBJ2-5, the V gene TRBV6-6; the D gene could be TRBD1 or TRBD2 (5 bases each). The J call is uncertain, as TRBJ2-3 better fits the DNA end. The CDR3 contains 12 residues. Per germline, CDR1 MNHNY and CDR2 SVGAGI (reference sequence). The CDR3 loop is CASSRDGRTQYF. The DNA for the CDR3 is TGTGCCAGCAGCCGGGACGGACGGACGCAGTATTTT.

This clonotype was seen many times. The rearrangement joins TRBV7-8 to TRBJ2-1; 13 bases are a match to TRBD2. Germline V gene sequence: CDR1 SGHVS, CDR2 FQNEAQ. The CDR3 covers 15 residues. J gave up 5 bases and V 5 bases, and 3 bases lay outside the gene matches. CDR3 protein: CASSHGTSGDNEQFF. The CDR3 DNA follows: TGTGCCAGCAGCCATGGGACTAGCGGGGACAATGAGCAGTTCTTC.

The table lists this clonotype with a few counts. V usage is TRBV4-1 and J usage is TRBJ2-7, with 12 bases identical to TRBD2. Germline lookup yields CDR1 MGHRA and CDR2 YSYEKL. The CDR3 length is 15 residues. Germline trimming cut 4 bases from V and 5 bases from J; bases unmatched to any gene: 6. CDR3 residues: CASSPGLAGRDEQYF. The CDR3 DNA follows: TGCGCCAGCAGCCCCGGACTAGCGGGGAGGGACGAGCAGTACTTC.

J is TRBJ2-7 and V is TRBV7-2; D might be TRBD2 (6 bases). The DNA end is more similar to TRBJ2-1, so the J call may be wrong. From germline, CDR1 is SGHTA and CDR2 FQGNSA. There are 15 residues in the CDR3. For the CDR3, the DNA is TGTGCCAGCAGCTCGGACGGGGCGGGATCCTACGAGCAGTTCTTC. The encoded protein is CASSSDGAGSYEQFF.

The chain joins TRBV20-1 to TRBJ2-1, with TRBD2 matching over 9 bases. Losses at the gene ends were 6 bases for V and 7 bases for J; bases not matched to a gene: 10. This CDR3 region has 14 residues. From germline, CDR1 is DFQATT and CDR2 SNEGSKA (reference sequence). CDR3 protein: CSANRGLARNEQFF. CDR3 coding DNA: TGCAGTGCCAACAGGGGACTAGCTCGTAATGAGCAGTTCTTC.

Remarks on this clonotype: An end of the junction does not agree with germline; a read error may underlie this. J is TRBJ2-5 and V is TRBV10-3; 7 positions match TRBD2. Germline CDR1 reads ENHRY; CDR2 reads SYGVKD. The CDR3 loop spans 16 amino acids. The CDR3 region is CAISESLAVYQGTQYF. The CDR3 nucleotides are TGTGCCATCAGTGAGTCGCTAGCGGTATACCAAGGGACCCAGTACTTC.

Relative to its sample, this clonotype is medium-sized. The J gene is TRBJ1-1, the V gene TRBV6-1; D call uncertain. Trimming took off 2 bases at V and 6 bases at J, with 13 bases between the two ends. Germline CDR1 and CDR2: MNHNS and SASEGT. The CDR3 is made up of 14 amino acids. In DNA form, the CDR3 reads TGTGCCAGCAGTGAACCGAACCCAGCCGCTGAAGCTTTCTTT. Translation: CASSEPNPAAEAFF.

The J gene is TRBJ2-1, the V gene TRBV7-6; D may be TRBD2 (5 bases). The DNA end lines up better with TRBJ2-5; the J call may be wrong. This CDR3 is 14 amino acids long. Germline V gene lookup returns CDR1 SGHVS and CDR2 FNYEAQ. The CDR3 nucleotides are TGTGCCAGCAGCTTAGGGGGAGTAGGGGAGACCCAGTACTTC. It yields the protein CASSLGGVGETQYF.

The rearrangement joins TRBV7-9 to TRBJ1-1; no definite D call. Germline CDR1 reads SEHNR; CDR2 reads FQNEAQ (reference sequence). The CDR3 runs 13 residues. Trimming shortened V by 1 base and J by 1 base, and 4 bases separated the two germline ends. The CDR3 DNA is TGTGCCAGCAGCTTAGGACAGAACACTGAAGCTTTCTTT. Translated, it gives CASSLGQNTEAFF. Looking up the rest from reference TRBV7-9 and TRBJ1-1 gives the full variable domain: DTGVSQNPRHKITKRGQNVTFRCDPISEHNRLYWYRQTLGQGPEFLTYFQNEAQLEKSRLLSDRFSAERPKGSFSTLEIQRTEQGDSAMYLCASSLGQNTEAFFGQGTRLTVV.

This sequence joins TRBV10-1 and TRBJ2-7; 8 positions agree with TRBD1. The J call may be incorrect, as the DNA end agrees better with TRBJ1-2. The CDR3 is made up of 13 amino acids. Germline V gene sequence: CDR1 WNHNN, CDR2 SYGVQD (reference sequence). CDR3: CASRQGRNYGYTF. The CDR3 region has the DNA TGCGCCAGCCGACAGGGGAGGAACTATGGCTACACCTTC.

This clonotype was counted ten times or more. CDR3 nucleotide sequence: TGCGCCAGCAGCTTGGGGGGTAATGAGCAGTTCTTC. It encodes CASSLGGNEQFF. This chain uses TRBV5-1 with TRBJ2-1; D remains ambiguous. In germline, CDR1 is SGHRS, CDR2 YFSETQ. V gave up 0 bases and J gave up 7 bases, with 5 bases separating them. The CDR3 length is 12 residues.

Worth noting for this clonotype: The conserved final phenylalanine or tryptophan is absent from the CDR3, which likely points to a read error. Because the CDR3's place on the DNA is in doubt, the DNA is left out and the CDR3 is given as listed by TCRdb. V usage is TRBV10-3 and J usage is TRBJ2-3; TRBD1 is the table's D call and was not checked against the DNA. The CDR3 is 17 residues long, ends included. CDR1 and CDR2 (germline): ENHRY, SYGVKD. CDR3: CAISEAAGGIYEQYFGP.